One T cell receptor beta chain is described in this entry. There is no known antigen for this receptor. Base qualities are missing; no much larger clone stands one base away. The data were obtained in a study of shared clonotypes between healthy human individuals (dated by TCRdb to the early 2020s). About the investigation overall: The cohort included three men and a couple of women between 18 and 49 years of age. For each donor, CD4 naive and CD4 memory were each run on three plates, CD8 naive on two plates, and CD8 memory on one plate. To estimate repertoire size and how much clonotype sharing occurs between individuals, the study deeply sequenced the blood TCR repertoires of about 5 healthy adults. To increase sequencing depth and limit assay-specific biases, TCR repertoire library preparation and sequencing were carried out by different laboratories using diverse techniques. Each donor's leukapheresis produced roughly between roughly 0.85 and 10 billion PBMCs. Study-wide conclusions, independent of this receptor: Estimated clonotype richness was generally larger for naive than for memory subsets. The genetic and exposure-history diversity represented was limited by the small number of donors. Only blood was sampled, and tissue TCR repertoires likely differ from those in blood. Compared with non-shared clonotypes, clonotypes shared by all four sorted-subset donors had higher generation probabilities. Sharing across a few donors was observed for around 5% of naive CD4, about 3.2% of naive CD8, about 2.3% of memory CD4, and around 0.4% of memory CD8 clonotypes. Incomplete sequencing was indicated by rarefaction of sorted-subset datasets, despite the large sequencing depth. Based on pairwise subsampling, the degree of clonotype sharing among donors was expected to be affected by sequencing depth.

CDR1 and CDR2, per the germline V gene (reference sequence), are SEHNR and FQNEAQ. The CDR3 spans 14 residues, from the cysteine through the phenylalanine. Only the CDR3 DNA stays, 42 bases, in frame from base 1. At the junction V is shortened by 4 bases and J by 8 bases, with 12 bases in between. The donors were healthy, HIV-negative adults with no recently reported acute infections or vaccinations. Every donor was a Caucasian adult living in Nashville, Tennessee, USA. CD4+ T cells were enriched by magnetic negative selection, after which naive cells were positively selected on CD45RA and the negative fraction was taken as the memory subset. Blood was collected by leukapheresis, and PBMCs were isolated by Ficoll-Histopaque density gradient centrifugation and then cryopreserved in liquid nitrogen vapor phase. Purity and quantity of every magnetically sorted T cell population were checked by analytical flow cytometry. Genomic DNA was isolated from each sorted fraction and quantified by UV absorbance on a Nanodrop 2000c.

Using the deep immunoSEQ assay, multiplex PCR amplified TCR CDR3 regions from genomic DNA. Extracted genomic DNA from each cell subset was distributed evenly across all wells of several immunoSEQ 96-well plates, and each plate was treated as a replicate. For sorted subsets, each replicate PCR was loaded with roughly 0.2 ug genomic DNA, equivalent to 30,000 to 35,000 T cell genomes. Purified libraries were measured with a Qubit 3.0 fluorometer, size-checked on a Bioanalyzer 2100, and measured again with the KAPA Library Quantification kit. A separate single-read 150-cycle Illumina NextSeq 550 flow cell was used to sequence each immunoSEQ 96-well plate. The paper's processing steps were these. Because the immunoSEQ output held only junctional sequences and lacked quality scores, the filtering could not match the filtering applied to full-length reads. Sequences were annotated with PyIR, a Python wrapper for IgBLAST v1.9, using IMGT germline references to assign V/J genes and CDR3. Any read was removed if the V/J assignment was weak (E-value above 1e-6), the CDR3 was missing, or the read contained stop codons, out-of-frame junctions, or ambiguous translated residues. A V3J clonotype was defined by an identical inferred V gene, J gene, and CDR3 amino acid sequence. Percentage overlap between repertoires was calculated by dividing the number of shared unique clonotypes by the size of the smaller repertoire. Three approaches were used to assess repertoire richness: RTK rarefaction, the Chao1 estimator, and Recon v2.1 estimates of unobserved clonotypes. Generation probabilities were computed with OLGA for all TCRbeta clonotypes obtained by the gDNA method from a handful of donors. TCRdb's version of the immuneACCESS table is confined to in-frame rearrangements and falls short of the full clone set. An unresolved V gene accounts for under half of the shortfall where checked; the remainder is of unknown origin. V, J and clone size are taken as reported in that table, and D and trimming were inferred from the DNA itself. The sample includes roughly 2.5 million clones, with over 85% observed a single time. The top ten hold under 0.15% of the sample.

The sequence is built from TRBV7-9 and TRBJ1-6; 5 matching bases give a weak D call of TRBD1. What was sequenced was naive CD4+ T cells sorted from blood. The sample's cell subset or site label, decoded: CD45RA+ positively selected. The TCR originated in a man aged 18 to 30 in good health. At the DNA level, the sequence is TGTGCCAGCAGCTCGGGGGGTTGGGATTCACCCCTCCACTTT. This sequence encodes CASSSGGWDSPLHF.